This TCR beta chain was sequenced in a study of CD8 T cells in ankylosing spondylitis (TCRdb year 2017). For context, the study as a whole: The study set out to find disease-linked TCR variants by profiling T cell receptor beta repertoires in ankylosing spondylitis patients and healthy donors. Samples of peripheral blood were taken, and for ankylosing spondylitis patients, synovial fluid was collected as well. The full study cohort was made up of approximately 27 ankylosing spondylitis patients and 95 to 130 healthy donors.

Sequenced using an Illumina HiSeq 2500. Quantitative 5'-RACE with molecular barcodes was used to prepare TCR beta libraries. The original pipeline was this. A new computational method, built on a probabilistic model of VDJ rearrangement, was used to identify disease-linked TCR variants. TCRdb ran its own pipeline on the public reads, namely fastp trimming at Q25 and MiXCR clone calling, and kept in-frame beta chains. Identical CDR3 protein sequences are pooled into one entry, listed with their most common genes and DNA. These V and J calls rely on TCRdb rather than the paper's analysis. The sample profile shows approximately 300,000 distinct CDR3 sequences; around 8% of them were found once. The ten largest clones represent about 15% of the sample. For this clonotype: Its antigen is unknown. There are no base qualities to consult, and no much larger clone falls within one base.

Broader findings and caveats from the paper: A TCR beta motif of fewer than 10 highly homologous amino acid variants appeared characteristic of blood from ankylosing spondylitis patients. Some TCR beta motif variants had previously been reported in synovial fluid and blood of reactive arthritis patients, which suggested common disease-initiation mechanisms. A CD8+ phenotype was shown by the disease-linked clones, which were found at relatively low frequencies in peripheral blood. The disease-linked clones were reported as significantly enriched in matched synovial fluid samples from ankylosing spondylitis patients.

The CDR3 numbers 16 residues from cysteine through phenylalanine. Here the CDR3 DNA is all that survives: 48 bases in frame from base 1. V drops 2 bases and J drops 2 bases, leaving 14 bases in between. CDR1 LNHNV and CDR2 YYDKDF are derived from the germline V gene (reference sequence). The sequence links TRBV15 to TRBJ2-3, and perhaps TRBD2 as D gene, on 5 matching bases. The sample taken for sequencing was blood, either unsorted or a sorted T cell fraction (not recorded which). This sequence was found in a male donor with ankylosing spondylitis. The CDR3 reads as follows: CATSRLSGGYTDTQYF. At the DNA level, the sequence is TGTGCCACCAGCAGACTTTCCGGCGGGTACACAGATACGCAGTATTTT.